The next 15 T cell receptor beta chains were all read from a single sample in a study of blood T cell repertoires in COVID-19. Sequenced by immunoSEQ multiplex PCR; TCRdb stores in-frame clones only, minus some. The sample has around 75,000 clones, roughly 78% seen once. Sample: peripheral blood. Source of these receptors: a woman older than 75 with active or convalescent COVID-19.

The V call is TRBV4-3, the J call TRBJ2-2; 11 positions agree with TRBD2. Losses at the gene ends were 0 bases for V and 4 bases for J; bases not matched to a gene: 4. The CDR3 length is 17 residues. The V gene's germline CDR1 is LGHNA and CDR2 YSLEER. Here the CDR3 DNA reads TGCGCCAGCAGCCAAGACGCCGGGACTAGCGGCACCGGGGAGCTGTTTTTT. It yields the protein CASSQDAGTSGTGELFF.

The chain uses TRBV28 and TRBJ1-2; D is possibly TRBD1 (5 bases). This CDR3 region has 14 residues. Trimming left V 4 bases short and J 2 bases short, with 11 bases between. Germline CDR1 is MDHEN and CDR2 is SYDVKM. The CDR3 DNA is TGTGCCAGCAGTTATCAGGGTGGCAACTATGGCTACACCTTC. Translated: CASSYQGGNYGYTF.

This clone was recorded only once. The J gene is TRBJ1-4, the V gene TRBV2; 8 bases align to TRBD1. V trimming: 2 bases; J trimming: 1 base; junction bases outside the gene matches: 9. Germline values: CDR1 SNHLY, CDR2 FYNNEI. This CDR3 has 18 residues. The CDR3 DNA is TGTGCCAGCAGTGAAAGGGGTCACAGGGGGAGAACTAATGAAAAACTGTTTTTT. This sequence encodes CASSERGHRGRTNEKLFF.

V and J are TRBV5-6 and TRBJ1-5; TRBD1 is a possible D gene (6 bases). The CDR3 length is 16 residues. With 1 base removed from V and 6 bases from J, the gap between germline ends came to 17 bases. The germline V gene encodes CDR1 SGHDT and CDR2 YYEEEE. The CDR3 nucleotides are TGTGCCAGCAGCTTGAGGGGGGGCGCATACGGTCAGCCCCAGCATTTT. It translates to CASSLRGGAYGQPQHF.

V usage is TRBV7-2 and J usage is TRBJ1-1, with 11 bases aligning to TRBD1. CDR3 size: 15 residues. The V gene's germline CDR1 is SGHTA and CDR2 FQGNSA. Trimming at V came to 5 bases and at J to 6 bases, leaving 8 bases not matched to a gene. The CDR3 reads CASSTGQGVVSEAFF. CDR3 nucleotides: TGTGCCAGCAGCACGGGACAGGGGGTAGTCTCTGAAGCTTTCTTT.

This chain joins TRBV27 and TRBJ2-5; weak D call: TRBD2 (6 bases). Per the germline V gene, CDR1 is MNHEY and CDR2 is SMNVEV (reference sequence). The CDR3 sequence is 15 residues long. V was cut by 5 bases and J by 0 bases, with 13 bases left in between. For the CDR3, the DNA is TGTGCCAGCAGTCCTAGTTGGGGGGACCAAGAGACCCAGTACTTC. Its translation is CASSPSWGDQETQYF.

The CDR3 DNA reads as TGTGCCAGTAGTATTAGAGCGGGACTATACAATGAGCAGTTCTTC. This translates into CASSIRAGLYNEQFF. The chain combines TRBV19 with TRBJ2-1, with 7 positions matching TRBD2. The CDR3 length is 15 residues. Germline CDR1 and CDR2: LNHDA and SQIVND (reference sequence). Germline trimming cut 3 bases from V and 4 bases from J; bases unmatched to any gene: 6.

V gene TRBV12-3 or TRBV12-4 combines with J gene TRBJ2-3; D is ambiguous. The CDR3 spans 12 residues. V was trimmed by 9 bases and J by 2 bases, leaving 9 bases between them. The chain's CDR3 is CASSYITDTQYF. CDR3 in DNA: TGTGCCAGTTCATACATCACAGATACGCAGTATTTT.

J is TRBJ1-6 and V is TRBV18; tentatively, D is TRBD1 (6 bases). The CDR3 is 16 residues long. Trimming removed 3 bases at V and 8 bases at J, with 17 bases between. Germline lookup yields CDR1 KGHSH and CDR2 LQKENI. The CDR3 spells CASSPKDRYWHSPLHF. As DNA, the CDR3 is TGTGCCAGCTCACCCAAGGACAGATACTGGCATTCACCCCTCCACTTT.

V usage is TRBV6-6 and J usage is TRBJ2-1; no reliable D call. This CDR3 has 14 residues. In germline, CDR1 is MNHNY, CDR2 SVGAGI (reference sequence). The CDR3 DNA sequence: TGTGTCTGCGGAGTCCAGAGCTCCTACAATGAGCAGTTCTTC. Translated, it gives CVCGVQSSYNEQFF.

This clone was observed a few times. The chain uses TRBV12-5 and TRBJ1-5; D not resolved. CDR3 length: 14 amino acids. The ends were cut back, 4 bases at V and 7 bases at J, with 14 bases in the middle. CDR1 LGHNT and CDR2 FRNRAP come from the germline V gene. In nucleotides, the CDR3 is TGTGCTAGTGGTTCACGCCATGAAACACAGCCCCAGCATTTT. Its translation: CASGSRHETQPQHF.

This chain links TRBV6-5 with TRBJ2-7; 8 bases align to TRBD2. V shed 6 bases, J shed 2 bases, and the junction held 6 bases outside the gene matches. CDR1 and CDR2 from the germline V gene are MNHEY and SVGAGI. The CDR3 length is 14 residues. The CDR3 sequence: CASSRKRETYEQYF. The DNA for the CDR3 is TGTGCCAGCAGCCGGAAGCGGGAGACCTACGAGCAGTACTTC.

V is TRBV29-1 and J is TRBJ2-2, with a weak D call TRBD2 (5 bases). The ends were cut back, 5 bases at V and 5 bases at J, with 9 bases in the middle. This CDR3 region has 12 residues. Germline V gene lookup returns CDR1 SQVTM and CDR2 ANQGSEA. The CDR3 loop is CSVYPGTGELFF. The CDR3 DNA sequence: TGCAGCGTTTATCCGGGAACCGGGGAGCTGTTTTTT.

The chain has TRBV6-5 and TRBJ2-7; TRBD1 agrees at 9 bases. V trimming: 2 bases; J trimming: 1 base; junction bases outside the gene matches: 6. The CDR3 runs 16 residues. Per germline, CDR1 MNHEY and CDR2 SVGAGI. The CDR3 coding sequence is TGTGCCAGCAGTTACGATTGGGACAGGGCATCCTACGAGCAGTACTTC. This translates into CASSYDWDRASYEQYF.

This rearrangement joins TRBV29-1 to TRBJ2-2; a possible D gene is TRBD2 (5 bases). From germline, CDR1 is SQVTM and CDR2 ANQGSEA. The CDR3 length is 13 residues. The CDR3 reads CTIRGLGAGELFF. CDR3 bases: TGCACCATCCGCGGGTTGGGAGCCGGGGAGCTGTTTTTT.